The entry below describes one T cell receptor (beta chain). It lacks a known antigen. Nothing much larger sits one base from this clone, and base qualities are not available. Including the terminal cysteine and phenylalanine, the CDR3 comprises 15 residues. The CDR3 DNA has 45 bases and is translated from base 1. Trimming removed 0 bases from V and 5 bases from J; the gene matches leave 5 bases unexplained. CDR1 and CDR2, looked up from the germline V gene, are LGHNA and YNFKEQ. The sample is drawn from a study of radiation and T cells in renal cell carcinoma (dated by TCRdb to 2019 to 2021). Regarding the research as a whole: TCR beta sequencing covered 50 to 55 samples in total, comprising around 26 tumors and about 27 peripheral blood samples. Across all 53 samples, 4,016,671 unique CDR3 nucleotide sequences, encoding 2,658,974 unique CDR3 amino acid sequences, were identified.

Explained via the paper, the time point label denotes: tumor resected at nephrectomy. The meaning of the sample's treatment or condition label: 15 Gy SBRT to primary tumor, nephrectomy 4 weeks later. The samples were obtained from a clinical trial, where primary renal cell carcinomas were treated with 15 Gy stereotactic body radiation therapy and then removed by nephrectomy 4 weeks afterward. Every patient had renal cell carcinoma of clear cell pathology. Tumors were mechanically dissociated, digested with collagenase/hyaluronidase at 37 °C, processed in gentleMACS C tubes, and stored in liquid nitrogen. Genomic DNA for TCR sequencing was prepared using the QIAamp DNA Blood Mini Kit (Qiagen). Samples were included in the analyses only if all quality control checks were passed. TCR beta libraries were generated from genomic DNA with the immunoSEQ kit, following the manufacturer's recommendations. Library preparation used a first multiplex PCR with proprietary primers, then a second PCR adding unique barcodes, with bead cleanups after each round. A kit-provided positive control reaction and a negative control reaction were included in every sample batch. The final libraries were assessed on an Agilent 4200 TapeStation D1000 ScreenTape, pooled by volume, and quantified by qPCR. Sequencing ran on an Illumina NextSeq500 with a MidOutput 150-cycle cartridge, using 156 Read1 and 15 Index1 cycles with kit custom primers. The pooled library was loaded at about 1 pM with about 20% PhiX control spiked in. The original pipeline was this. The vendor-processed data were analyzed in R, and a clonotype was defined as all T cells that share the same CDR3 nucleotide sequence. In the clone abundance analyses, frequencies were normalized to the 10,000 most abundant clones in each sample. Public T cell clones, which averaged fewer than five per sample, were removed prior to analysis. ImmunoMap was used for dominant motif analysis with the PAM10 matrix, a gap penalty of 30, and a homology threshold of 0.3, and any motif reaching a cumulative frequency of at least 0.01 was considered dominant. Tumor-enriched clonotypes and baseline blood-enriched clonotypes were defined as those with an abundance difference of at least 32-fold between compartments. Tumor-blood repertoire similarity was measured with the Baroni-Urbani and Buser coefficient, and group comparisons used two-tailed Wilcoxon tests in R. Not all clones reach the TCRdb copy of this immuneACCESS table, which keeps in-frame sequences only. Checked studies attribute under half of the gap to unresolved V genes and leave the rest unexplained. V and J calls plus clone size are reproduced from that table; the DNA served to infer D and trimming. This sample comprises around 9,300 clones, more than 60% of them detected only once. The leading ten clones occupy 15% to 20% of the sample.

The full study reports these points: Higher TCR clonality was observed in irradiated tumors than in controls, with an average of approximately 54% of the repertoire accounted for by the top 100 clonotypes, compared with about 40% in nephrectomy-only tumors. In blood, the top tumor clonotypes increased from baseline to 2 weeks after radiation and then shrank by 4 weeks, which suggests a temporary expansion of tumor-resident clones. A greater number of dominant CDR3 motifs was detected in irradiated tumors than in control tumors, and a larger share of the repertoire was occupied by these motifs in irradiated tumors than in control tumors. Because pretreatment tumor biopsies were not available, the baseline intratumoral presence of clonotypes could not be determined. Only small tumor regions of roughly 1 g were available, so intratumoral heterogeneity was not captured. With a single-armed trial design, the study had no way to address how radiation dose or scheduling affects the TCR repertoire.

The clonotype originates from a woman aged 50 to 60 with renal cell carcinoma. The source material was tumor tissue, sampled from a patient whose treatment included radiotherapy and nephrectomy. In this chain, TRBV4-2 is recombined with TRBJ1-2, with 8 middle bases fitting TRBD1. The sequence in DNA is TGTGCCAGCAGCCAAGAGCAGGGGGCGGCATATGGCTACACCTTC. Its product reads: CASSQEQGAAYGYTF.